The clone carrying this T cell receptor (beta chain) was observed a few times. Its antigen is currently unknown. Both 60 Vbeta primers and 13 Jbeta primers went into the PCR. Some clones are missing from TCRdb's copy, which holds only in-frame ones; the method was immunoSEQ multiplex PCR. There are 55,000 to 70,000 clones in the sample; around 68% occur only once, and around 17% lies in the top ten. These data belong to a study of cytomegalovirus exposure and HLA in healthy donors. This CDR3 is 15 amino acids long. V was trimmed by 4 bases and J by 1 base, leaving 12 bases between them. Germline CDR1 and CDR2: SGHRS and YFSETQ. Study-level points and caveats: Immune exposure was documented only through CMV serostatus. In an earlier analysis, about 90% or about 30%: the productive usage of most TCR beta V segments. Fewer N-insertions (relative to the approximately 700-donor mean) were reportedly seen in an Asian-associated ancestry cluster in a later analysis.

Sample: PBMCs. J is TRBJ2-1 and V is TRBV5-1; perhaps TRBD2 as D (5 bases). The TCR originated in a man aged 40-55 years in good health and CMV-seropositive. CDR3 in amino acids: CASSVSGFSYNEQFF. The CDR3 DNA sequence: TGCGCCAGCAGCGTTTCGGGATTTTCCTACAATGAGCAGTTCTTC.